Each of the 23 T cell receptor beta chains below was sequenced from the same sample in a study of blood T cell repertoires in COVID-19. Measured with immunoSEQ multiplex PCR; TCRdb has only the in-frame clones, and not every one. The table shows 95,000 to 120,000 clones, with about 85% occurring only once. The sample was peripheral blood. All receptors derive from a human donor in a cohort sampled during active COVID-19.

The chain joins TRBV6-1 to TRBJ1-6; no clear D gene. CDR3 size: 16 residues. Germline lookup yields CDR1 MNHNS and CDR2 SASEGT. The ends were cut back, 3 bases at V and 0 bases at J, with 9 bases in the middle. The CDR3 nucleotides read TGTGCCAGCAGTGAGAATCCGAGCTCCTATAATTCACCCCTCCACTTT. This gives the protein CASSENPSSYNSPLHF.

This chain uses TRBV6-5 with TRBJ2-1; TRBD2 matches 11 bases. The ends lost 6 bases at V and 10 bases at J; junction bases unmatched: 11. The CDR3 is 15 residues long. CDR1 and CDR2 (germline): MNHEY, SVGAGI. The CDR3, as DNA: TGTGCCAGCAGGCCCGACCGGCTAGCGGGGGGCGAGCAGTTCTTC. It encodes CASRPDRLAGGEQFF.

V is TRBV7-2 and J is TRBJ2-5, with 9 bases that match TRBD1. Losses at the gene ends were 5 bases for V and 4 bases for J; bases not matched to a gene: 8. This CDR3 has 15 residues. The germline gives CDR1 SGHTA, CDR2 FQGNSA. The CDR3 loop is CASSPRTGETETQYF. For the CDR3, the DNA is TGTGCCAGCAGCCCAAGGACAGGGGAGACAGAGACCCAGTACTTC.

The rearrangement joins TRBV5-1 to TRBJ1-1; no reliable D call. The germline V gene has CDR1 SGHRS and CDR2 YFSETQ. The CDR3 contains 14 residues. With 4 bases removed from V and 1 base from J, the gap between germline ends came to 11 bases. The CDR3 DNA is TGCGCCAGCAGCGCCAAGACACAGAACACTGAAGCTTTCTTT. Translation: CASSAKTQNTEAFF.

CDR3 region: CASSLKRGGLYEQYF. The CDR3 DNA reads as TGTGCCAGCAGCTTAAAGCGGGGGGGCCTATACGAGCAGTACTTC. J is TRBJ2-7 and V is TRBV7-2; 10 bases align to TRBD2. The J segment lost 4 bases and the V segment lost 2 bases, leaving 5 bases of the junction unmatched. This CDR3 is built from 15 residues. Germline CDR1 and CDR2: SGHTA and FQGNSA.

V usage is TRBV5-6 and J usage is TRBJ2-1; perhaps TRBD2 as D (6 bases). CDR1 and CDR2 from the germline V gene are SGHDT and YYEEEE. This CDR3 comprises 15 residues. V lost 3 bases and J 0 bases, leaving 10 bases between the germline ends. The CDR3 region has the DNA TGTGCCAGCAGCTACGGCGGGGTCTCCTACAATGAGCAGTTCTTC. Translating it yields CASSYGGVSYNEQFF.

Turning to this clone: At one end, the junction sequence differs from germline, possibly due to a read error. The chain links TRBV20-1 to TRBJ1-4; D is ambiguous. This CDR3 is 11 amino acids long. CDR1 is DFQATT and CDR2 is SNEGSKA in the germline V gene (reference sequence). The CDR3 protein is CGGTVNEKLFF. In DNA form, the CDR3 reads TGTGGTGGCACCGTTAATGAAAAACTGTTTTTT.

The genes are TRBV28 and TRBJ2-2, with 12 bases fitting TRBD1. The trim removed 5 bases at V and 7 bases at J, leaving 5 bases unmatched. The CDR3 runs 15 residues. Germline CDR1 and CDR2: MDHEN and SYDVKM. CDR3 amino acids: CASSPGTGGFGELFF. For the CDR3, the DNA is TGTGCCAGCAGTCCCGGGACAGGGGGCTTCGGGGAGCTGTTTTTT. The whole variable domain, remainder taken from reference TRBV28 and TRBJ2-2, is DVKVTQSSRYLVKRTGEKVFLECVQDMDHENMFWYRQDPGLGLRLIYFSYDVKMKEKGDIPEGYSVSREKKERFSLILESASTNQTSMYLCASSPGTGGFGELFFGEGSRLTVL.

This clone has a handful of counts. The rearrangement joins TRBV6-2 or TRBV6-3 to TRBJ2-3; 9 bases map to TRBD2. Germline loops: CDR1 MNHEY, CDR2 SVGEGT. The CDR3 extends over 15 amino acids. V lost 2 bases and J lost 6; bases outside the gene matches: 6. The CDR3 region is CASSYMGLAGDTQYF. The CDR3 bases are TGTGCCAGCAGTTACATGGGACTAGCAGGGGATACGCAGTATTTT.

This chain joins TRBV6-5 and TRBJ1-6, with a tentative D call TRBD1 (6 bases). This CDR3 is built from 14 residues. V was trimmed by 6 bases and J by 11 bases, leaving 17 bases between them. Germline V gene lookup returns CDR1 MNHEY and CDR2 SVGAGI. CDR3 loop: CASRPGQGTTPLHF. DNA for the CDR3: TGTGCCAGCAGGCCGGGACAAGGAACTACACCCCTCCACTTT.

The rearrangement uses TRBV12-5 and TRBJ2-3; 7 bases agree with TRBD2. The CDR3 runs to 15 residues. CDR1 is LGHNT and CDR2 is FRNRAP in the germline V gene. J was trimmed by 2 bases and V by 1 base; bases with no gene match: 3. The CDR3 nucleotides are TGTGCTAGTGGTTTGGAGGGGAGGGACACAGATACGCAGTATTTT. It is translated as CASGLEGRDTDTQYF.

Here the CDR3 reads CASSRTTENTEAFF. The DNA for the CDR3 is TGCGCCAGCAGCAGGACGACAGAGAACACTGAAGCTTTCTTT. The chain carries TRBV5-1 and TRBJ1-1, with a possible D match to TRBD1 (5 bases). Per the germline V gene, CDR1 is SGHRS and CDR2 is YFSETQ. CDR3 size: 14 residues. The V and J ends lost 4 bases and 1 base respectively, with 11 bases between them.

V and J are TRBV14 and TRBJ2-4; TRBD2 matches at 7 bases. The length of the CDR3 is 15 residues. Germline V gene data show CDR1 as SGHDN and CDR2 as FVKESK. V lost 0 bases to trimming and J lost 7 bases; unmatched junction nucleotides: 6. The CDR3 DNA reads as TGTGCCAGCAGCCAAGACGGAGCGGGGAGGAACATTCAGTACTTC. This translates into CASSQDGAGRNIQYF.

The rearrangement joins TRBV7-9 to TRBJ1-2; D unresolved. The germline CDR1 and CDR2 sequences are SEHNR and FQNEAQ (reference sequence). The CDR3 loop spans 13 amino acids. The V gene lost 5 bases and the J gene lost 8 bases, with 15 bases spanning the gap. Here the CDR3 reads CASSAKSMGGYTF. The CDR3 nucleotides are TGTGCCAGCAGCGCGAAGAGTATGGGCGGCTACACCTTC. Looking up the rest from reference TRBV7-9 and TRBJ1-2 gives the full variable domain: DTGVSQNPRHKITKRGQNVTFRCDPISEHNRLYWYRQTLGQGPEFLTYFQNEAQLEKSRLLSDRFSAERPKGSFSTLEIQRTEQGDSAMYLCASSAKSMGGYTFGSGTRLTVV.

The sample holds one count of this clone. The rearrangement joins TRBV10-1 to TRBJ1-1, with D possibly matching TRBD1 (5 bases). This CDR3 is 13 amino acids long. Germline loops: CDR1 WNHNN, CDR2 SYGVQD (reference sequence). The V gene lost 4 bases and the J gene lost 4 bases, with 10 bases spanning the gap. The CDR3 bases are TGCGCCAGCAGTGTGACCGGGGGCACTGAAGCTTTCTTT. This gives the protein CASSVTGGTEAFF.

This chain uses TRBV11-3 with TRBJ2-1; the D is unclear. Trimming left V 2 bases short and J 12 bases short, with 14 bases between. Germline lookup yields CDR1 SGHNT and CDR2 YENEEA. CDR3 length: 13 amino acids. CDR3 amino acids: CASSLPPDPRQFF. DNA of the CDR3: TGTGCCAGCAGCTTACCCCCAGATCCAAGGCAGTTCTTC.

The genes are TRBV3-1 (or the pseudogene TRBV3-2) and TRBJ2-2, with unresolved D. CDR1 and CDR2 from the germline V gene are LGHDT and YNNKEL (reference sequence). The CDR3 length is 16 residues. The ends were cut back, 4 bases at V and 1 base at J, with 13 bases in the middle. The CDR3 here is CASSPFGPENTGELFF. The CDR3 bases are TGTGCCAGCAGCCCCTTCGGTCCCGAGAACACCGGGGAGCTGTTTTTT.

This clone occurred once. This CDR3 reads CASGGTGELFF. In nucleotides, the CDR3 is TGTGCCTCCGGCGGGACGGGGGAGCTGTTTTTT. This chain joins TRBV11-3 and TRBJ2-2; TRBD2 might be the D (6 bases). Trimming stripped 11 bases from V and 8 bases from J, with 12 bases between. Germline V gene lookup returns CDR1 SGHNT and CDR2 YENEEA. There are 11 residues in the CDR3.

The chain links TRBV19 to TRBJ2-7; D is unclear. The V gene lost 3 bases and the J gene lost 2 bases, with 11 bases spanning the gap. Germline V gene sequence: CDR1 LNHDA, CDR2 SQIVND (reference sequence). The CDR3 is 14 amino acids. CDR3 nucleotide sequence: TGTGCCAGTAGTATGTCTAACCGAGCCTACGAGCAGTACTTC. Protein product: CASSMSNRAYEQYF.

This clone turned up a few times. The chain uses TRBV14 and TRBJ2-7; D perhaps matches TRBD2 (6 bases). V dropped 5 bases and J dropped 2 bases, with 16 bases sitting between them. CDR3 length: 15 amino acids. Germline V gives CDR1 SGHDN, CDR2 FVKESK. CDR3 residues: CASSVMRGSPYEQYF. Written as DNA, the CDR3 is TGTGCCAGCAGCGTCATGCGGGGATCCCCCTACGAGCAGTACTTC.

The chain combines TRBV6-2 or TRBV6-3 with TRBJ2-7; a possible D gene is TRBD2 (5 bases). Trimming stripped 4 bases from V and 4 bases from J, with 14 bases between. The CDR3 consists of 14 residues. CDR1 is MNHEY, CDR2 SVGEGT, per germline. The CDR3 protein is CASSLEGRAYEQYF. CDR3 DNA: TGTGCCAGCAGTTTAGAGGGCCGGGCGTACGAGCAGTACTTC.

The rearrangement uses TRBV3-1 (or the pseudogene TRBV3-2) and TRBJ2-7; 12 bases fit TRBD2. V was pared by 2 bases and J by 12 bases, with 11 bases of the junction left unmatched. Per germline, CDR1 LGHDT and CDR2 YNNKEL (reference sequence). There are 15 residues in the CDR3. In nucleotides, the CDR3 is TGTGCCAGCAGCCAAATTATGACTAGCGGGGGCTCCTGGTACTTC. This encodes CASSQIMTSGGSWYF.

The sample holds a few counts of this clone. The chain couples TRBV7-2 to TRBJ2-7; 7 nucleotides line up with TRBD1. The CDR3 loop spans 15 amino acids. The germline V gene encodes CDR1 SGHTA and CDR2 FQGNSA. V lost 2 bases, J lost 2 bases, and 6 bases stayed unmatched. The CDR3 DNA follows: TGTGCCAGCAGCTTACGTTCACAGGGGACCTACGAGCAGTACTTC. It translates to CASSLRSQGTYEQYF.